The 19 T cell receptor beta chains below were found in one sample sequenced in a study of blood T cell repertoires in COVID-19. Clones were sequenced by immunoSEQ multiplex PCR, and TCRdb holds only the in-frame ones, with some missing. The sample consists of 250,000 or so clones, around 90% of them appearing once. Sample: peripheral blood. These receptors all stem from a young man with COVID-19, enrolled during active disease.

This chain uses TRBV6-2 or TRBV6-3 with TRBJ1-5, with D uncertain. Germline CDR1 is MNHEY and CDR2 is SVGEGT. V was trimmed by 1 base and J by 14 bases, leaving 12 bases between them. The CDR3 runs to 12 residues. CDR3 sequence reads: CASSYLRRVKHF. The CDR3 DNA reads TGTGCCAGCAGTTACTTAAGACGGGTGAAGCATTTT.

The CDR3 nucleotides read TGTGCCAGCAGGCCCCGGACTAGCGGGGCTACAGATACGCAGTATTTT. Translating gives CASRPRTSGATDTQYF. The chain joins TRBV2 to TRBJ2-3, with 12 positions matching TRBD2. Per germline, CDR1 SNHLY and CDR2 FYNNEI. This CDR3 comprises 16 residues. V shed 6 bases, J shed 3 bases, and the junction held 7 bases outside the gene matches.

CDR3 in DNA: TGCGCCAGCAGCCCGACGACTAGCGTTCCCTACGAGCAGTACTTC. This translates into CASSPTTSVPYEQYF. V is TRBV4-1 and J is TRBJ2-7; 8 positions agree with TRBD2. In germline, CDR1 is MGHRA, CDR2 YSYEKL. This CDR3 spans 15 amino acids. The J segment lost 2 bases and the V segment lost 4 bases, leaving 7 bases of the junction unmatched.

V and J are TRBV7-2 and TRBJ1-5; tentative D call: TRBD1 (6 bases). V shed 2 bases and J shed 7 bases, with 9 bases lying between them. The germline V gene has CDR1 SGHTA and CDR2 FQGNSA. This CDR3 contains 13 residues. Here the CDR3 DNA reads TGTGCCAGCAGCTTAAGGGGGTGGCAGCCCCAGCATTTT. The encoded protein is CASSLRGWQPQHF.

This clone was seen just once. The gene calls are TRBV29-1 and TRBJ1-1; 7 positions agree with TRBD1. Germline CDR1 reads SQVTM; CDR2 reads ANQGSEA. CDR3 size: 12 residues. Here the CDR3 DNA reads TGCAGAGTAACAGGGGCGGCCACTGAAGCTTTCTTT. This codes for CRVTGAATEAFF.

The rearrangement links TRBV7-9 to TRBJ2-1; D might be TRBD1 (6 bases). The V and J ends lost 1 base and 10 bases respectively, with 14 bases between them. Germline CDR1 is SEHNR and CDR2 is FQNEAQ (reference sequence). This CDR3 region has 14 residues. CDR3 nucleotide sequence: TGTGCCAGCAGCTTAGAAAGCCGTCAGGGGGAGCAGTTCTTC. Its protein is CASSLESRQGEQFF.

The genes are TRBV7-3 and TRBJ2-2, with 8 bases fitting TRBD1. The length of the CDR3 is 15 residues. The germline CDR1 and CDR2 sequences are SGHTA and FQGTGA. The J segment lost 1 base and the V segment lost 8 bases, leaving 6 bases of the junction unmatched. The CDR3, as DNA: TGTGCCAGCCGCAGGGGGCCCGTGAACACCGGGGAGCTGTTTTTT. As protein: CASRRGPVNTGELFF.

CDR3 sequence reads: CASSWTGPNEKLFF. The CDR3 coding sequence is TGTGCCAGCAGCTGGACAGGGCCTAATGAAAAACTGTTTTTT. This sequence joins TRBV5-4 and TRBJ1-4; 8 bases are shared with TRBD1. CDR3 length equals 14 residues. Looked up from germline, CDR1 is SGHNT and CDR2 is YYREEE (reference sequence). Trimming cost V 3 bases and J 3 bases; bases outside gene matches: 1.

This sequence joins TRBV7-8 and TRBJ1-3; 7 bases fit TRBD1. Germline V lookup: CDR1 SGHVS, CDR2 FQNEAQ. The junction had 0 bases not matched to a gene; V was cut back by 3 bases and J by 1 base. The length of the CDR3 is 14 residues. CDR3 residues: CASSLDRSGNTIYF. CDR3 bases: TGTGCCAGCAGCTTGGACAGGTCTGGAAACACCATATATTTT.

A few counts support this clone. The chain uses TRBV7-3 and TRBJ1-1; 9 positions agree with TRBD1. V dropped 5 bases and J dropped 4; count of bases not matched to a gene: 8. This CDR3 region has 15 residues. In germline, CDR1 is SGHTA, CDR2 FQGTGA. CDR3 protein: CASSLSRDRATEAFF. The CDR3 DNA is TGTGCCAGCAGCCTATCCCGGGACAGGGCCACTGAAGCTTTCTTT.

J is TRBJ2-7 and V is TRBV28; D possibly corresponds to TRBD2 (6 bases). CDR3 length: 14 residues. Per germline, CDR1 MDHEN and CDR2 SYDVKM. Trimming took off 3 bases at V and 5 bases at J, with 14 bases between the two ends. The CDR3 spells CASSLDGGRHEQYF. The CDR3 bases are TGTGCCAGCAGTTTGGACGGAGGGAGACACGAGCAGTACTTC.

This clone came up once. This chain connects TRBV6-2 or TRBV6-3 to TRBJ1-1, with D perhaps matching TRBD1 (5 bases). The CDR3 contains 14 residues. The ends were cut back, 5 bases at V and 5 bases at J, with 15 bases in the middle. Germline CDR1 and CDR2: MNHEY and SVGEGT. The CDR3 DNA reads TGTGCCAGCAGTCAACGCTGGGGGAGGACTGAAGCTTTCTTT. It is translated as CASSQRWGRTEAFF.

The gene calls are TRBV2 and TRBJ2-1; TRBD1 aligns across 7 bases. This CDR3 region has 15 residues. J lost 6 bases, V lost 5 bases, and 10 bases had no gene match. The germline CDR1 and CDR2 sequences are SNHLY and FYNNEI. CDR3 DNA sequence: TGTGCCAGCAGTTTTGGACAGGTAGAAGGCAATGAGCAGTTCTTC. Amino acids: CASSFGQVEGNEQFF.

The chain uses TRBV5-1 and TRBJ2-2, with 8 bases identical to TRBD2. This CDR3 region has 16 residues. V shed 4 bases, J shed 7 bases, and the junction held 12 bases outside the gene matches. Germline values: CDR1 SGHRS, CDR2 YFSETQ. The CDR3 sequence is CASSPGGDPKVGELFF. The CDR3 DNA reads TGCGCCAGCAGCCCGGGGGGGGACCCGAAGGTCGGGGAGCTGTTTTTT.

The chain couples TRBV28 to TRBJ1-5; maybe TRBD1 (5 bases). Germline loops: CDR1 MDHEN, CDR2 SYDVKM. Trimming shortened V by 7 bases and J by 2 bases, and 18 bases separated the two germline ends. The CDR3 runs to 16 residues. CDR3 residues: CASTLGPTGGNQPQHF. Here the CDR3 DNA reads TGTGCCAGCACCCTCGGCCCCACGGGGGGCAATCAGCCCCAGCATTTT.

The rearrangement links TRBV5-1 to TRBJ2-1, with unresolved D. This CDR3 contains 14 residues. Germline V gene lookup returns CDR1 SGHRS and CDR2 YFSETQ. V lost 4 bases and J lost 0, with 8 bases in between. The chain's CDR3 is CASSLLVSYNEQFF. CDR3 nucleotide sequence: TGCGCCAGCAGCCTTCTTGTCTCCTACAATGAGCAGTTCTTC.

The chain is built from TRBV11-1 and TRBJ1-3, with a weak D call TRBD1 (5 bases). The V and J ends lost 1 base and 5 bases respectively, with 9 bases between them. Germline values: CDR1 SGHAT, CDR2 FQDESV (reference sequence). This CDR3 comprises 14 residues. CDR3 coding DNA: TGTGCCAGCAGCTTAGAAGACAGCCGAAACACCATATATTTT. Translating gives CASSLEDSRNTIYF.

The rearrangement links TRBV5-1 to TRBJ2-3, with D perhaps TRBD1 (6 bases). CDR3 length: 19 residues. Germline V CDR1 and CDR2: SGHRS, YFSETQ. V dropped 5 bases and J dropped 2 bases, with 27 bases sitting between them. This chain's CDR3 is CASRSGLVGQGINTDTQYF. CDR3 bases: TGCGCCAGCAGATCGGGCTTGGTGGGCCAGGGGATAAACACAGATACGCAGTATTTT. Filled out from reference TRBV5-1 and TRBJ2-3, the complete variable domain reads KAGVTQTPRYLIKTRGQQVTLSCSPISGHRSVSWYQQTPGQGLQFLFEYFSETQRNKGNFPGRFSGRQFSNSRSEMNVSTLELGDSALYLCASRSGLVGQGINTDTQYFGPGTRLTVL.

The rearrangement links TRBV4-3 to TRBJ1-3; D gene uncertain. V was cut by 2 bases and J by 0 bases, with 23 bases left in between. CDR3 length: 20 amino acids. From germline, CDR1 is LGHNA and CDR2 YSLEER. CDR3 sequence reads: CASSQTRQYVGRSSGNTIYF. The CDR3, as DNA: TGCGCCAGCAGCCAAACGAGGCAGTATGTAGGCCGAAGCTCTGGAAACACCATATATTTT.